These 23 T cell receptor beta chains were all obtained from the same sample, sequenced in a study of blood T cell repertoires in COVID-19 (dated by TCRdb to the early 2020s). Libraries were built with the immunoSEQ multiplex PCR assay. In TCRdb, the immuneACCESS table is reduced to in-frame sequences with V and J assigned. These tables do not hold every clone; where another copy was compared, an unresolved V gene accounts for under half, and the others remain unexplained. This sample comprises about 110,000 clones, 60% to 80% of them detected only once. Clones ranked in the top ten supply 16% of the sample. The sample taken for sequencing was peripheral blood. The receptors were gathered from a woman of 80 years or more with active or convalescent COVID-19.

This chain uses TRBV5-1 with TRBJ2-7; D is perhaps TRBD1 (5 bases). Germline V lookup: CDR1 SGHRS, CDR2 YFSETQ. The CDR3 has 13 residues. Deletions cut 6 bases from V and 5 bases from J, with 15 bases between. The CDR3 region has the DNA TGCGCCAGCAACTCAGGGTATTTCGACGAGCAGTACTTC. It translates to CASNSGYFDEQYF.

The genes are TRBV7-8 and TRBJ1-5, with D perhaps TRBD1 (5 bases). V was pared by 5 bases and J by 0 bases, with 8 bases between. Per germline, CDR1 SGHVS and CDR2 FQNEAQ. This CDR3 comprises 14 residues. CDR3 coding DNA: TGTGCCAGCAGCGTCAGGGTTAGCAATCAGCCCCAGCATTTT. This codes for CASSVRVSNQPQHF.

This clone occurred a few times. Here the CDR3 reads CASSLMWGGQPQHF. The DNA for the CDR3 is TGTGCCAGCAGCTTAATGTGGGGCGGTCAGCCCCAGCATTTT. This chain joins TRBV7-2 and TRBJ1-5; weak D call: TRBD1 (5 bases). Trimming stripped 2 bases from V and 6 bases from J, with 11 bases between. This CDR3 is 14 amino acids long. Per the germline V gene, CDR1 is SGHTA and CDR2 is FQGNSA.

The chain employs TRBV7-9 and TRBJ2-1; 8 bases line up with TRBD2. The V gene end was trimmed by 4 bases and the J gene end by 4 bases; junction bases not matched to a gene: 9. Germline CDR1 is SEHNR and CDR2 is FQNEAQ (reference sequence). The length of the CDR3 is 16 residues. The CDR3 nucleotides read TGTGCCAGCAGCTCGATAGCGGGAAATAGGTACAATGAGCAGTTCTTC. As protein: CASSSIAGNRYNEQFF.

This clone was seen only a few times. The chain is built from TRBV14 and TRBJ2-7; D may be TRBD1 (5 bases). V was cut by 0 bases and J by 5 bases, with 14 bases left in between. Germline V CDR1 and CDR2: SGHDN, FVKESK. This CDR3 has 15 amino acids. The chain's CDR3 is CASSQDVGRAHEQYF. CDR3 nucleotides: TGTGCCAGCAGCCAAGATGTGGGCAGGGCCCACGAGCAGTACTTC.

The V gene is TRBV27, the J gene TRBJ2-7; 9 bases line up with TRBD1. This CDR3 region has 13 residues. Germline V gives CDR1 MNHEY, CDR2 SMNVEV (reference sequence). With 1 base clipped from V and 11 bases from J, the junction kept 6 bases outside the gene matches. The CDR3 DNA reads TGTGCCAGCAGTTTATTAGTACAGGGGGCAAAGTACTTC. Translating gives CASSLLVQGAKYF.

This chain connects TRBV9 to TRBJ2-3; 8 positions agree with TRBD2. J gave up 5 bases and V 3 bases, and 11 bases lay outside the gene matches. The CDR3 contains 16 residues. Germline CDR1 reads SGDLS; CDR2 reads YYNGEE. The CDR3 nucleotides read TGTGCCAGCAGCGCCCAGGGTAGCGGGATTGGAGATACGCAGTATTTT. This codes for CASSAQGSGIGDTQYF.

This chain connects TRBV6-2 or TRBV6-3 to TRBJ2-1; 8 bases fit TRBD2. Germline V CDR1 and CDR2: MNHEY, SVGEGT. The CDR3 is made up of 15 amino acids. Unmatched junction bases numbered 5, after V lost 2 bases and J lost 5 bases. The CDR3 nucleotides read TGTGCCAGCAGTTACCCTAGCGGGTCCAACAATGAGCAGTTCTTC. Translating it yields CASSYPSGSNNEQFF.

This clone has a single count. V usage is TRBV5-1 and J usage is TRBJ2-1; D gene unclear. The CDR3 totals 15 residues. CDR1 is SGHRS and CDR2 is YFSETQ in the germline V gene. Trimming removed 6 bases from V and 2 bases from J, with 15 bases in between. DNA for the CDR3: TGCGCCAGCACGAAGACTGCCCTCACCTACAATGAGCAGTTCTTC. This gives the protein CASTKTALTYNEQFF.

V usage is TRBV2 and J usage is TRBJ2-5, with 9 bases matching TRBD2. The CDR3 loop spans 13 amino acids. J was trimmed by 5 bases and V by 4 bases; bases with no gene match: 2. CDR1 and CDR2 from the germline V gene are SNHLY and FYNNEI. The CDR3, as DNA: TGTGCCAGCAGTGGCGCGGGAGGGGAGACCCAGTACTTC. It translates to CASSGAGGETQYF. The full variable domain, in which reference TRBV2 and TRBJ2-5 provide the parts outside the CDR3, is EPEVTQTPSHQVTQMGQEVILRCVPISNHLYFYWYRQILGQKVEFLVSFYNNEISEKSEIFDDQFSVERPDGSNFTLKIRSTKLEDSAMYFCASSGAGGETQYFGPGTRLLVL.

The CDR3 coding sequence is TGTGCCAGCAGCTATCCAGGGGGTCTTAATGAAAAACTGTTTTTT. This translates into CASSYPGGLNEKLFF. The chain links TRBV5-5 to TRBJ1-4, with TRBD1 identical over 7 bases. The J segment lost 4 bases and the V segment lost 3 bases, leaving 6 bases of the junction unmatched. The CDR3 covers 15 residues. CDR1 and CDR2 from the germline V gene are SGHKS and YYEKEE (reference sequence).

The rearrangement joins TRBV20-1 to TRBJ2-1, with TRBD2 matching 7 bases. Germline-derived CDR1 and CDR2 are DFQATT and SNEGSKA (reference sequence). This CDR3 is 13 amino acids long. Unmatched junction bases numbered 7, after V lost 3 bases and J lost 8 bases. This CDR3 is CSASYPRGDEQFF. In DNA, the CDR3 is TGCAGTGCTAGTTACCCCCGGGGGGATGAGCAGTTCTTC.

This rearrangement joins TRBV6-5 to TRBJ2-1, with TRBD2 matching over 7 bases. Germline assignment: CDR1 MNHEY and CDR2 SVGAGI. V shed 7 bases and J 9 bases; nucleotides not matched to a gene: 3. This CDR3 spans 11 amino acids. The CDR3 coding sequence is TGTGCCAGCATAGGACTAGTTGAGCAGTTCTTC. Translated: CASIGLVEQFF.

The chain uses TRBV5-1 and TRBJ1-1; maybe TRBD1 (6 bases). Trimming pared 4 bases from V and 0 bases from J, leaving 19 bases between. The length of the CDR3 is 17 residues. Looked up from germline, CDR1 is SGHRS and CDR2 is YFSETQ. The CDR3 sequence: CASSPAQDSNLNTEAFF. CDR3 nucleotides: TGCGCCAGCAGCCCAGCCCAGGACAGTAATTTGAACACTGAAGCTTTCTTT.

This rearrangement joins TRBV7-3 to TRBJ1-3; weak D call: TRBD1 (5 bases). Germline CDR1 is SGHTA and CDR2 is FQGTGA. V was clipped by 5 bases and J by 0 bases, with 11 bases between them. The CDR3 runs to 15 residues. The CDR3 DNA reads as TGTGCCAGCAGCCGGGGGGGTGCCTCTGGAAACACCATATATTTT. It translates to CASSRGGASGNTIYF. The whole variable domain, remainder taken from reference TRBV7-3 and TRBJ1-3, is GAGVSQTPSNKVTEKGKYVELRCDPISGHTALYWYRQSLGQGPEFLIYFQGTGAADDSGLPNDRFFAVRPEGSVSTLKIQRTERGDSAVYLCASSRGGASGNTIYFGEGSWLTVV.

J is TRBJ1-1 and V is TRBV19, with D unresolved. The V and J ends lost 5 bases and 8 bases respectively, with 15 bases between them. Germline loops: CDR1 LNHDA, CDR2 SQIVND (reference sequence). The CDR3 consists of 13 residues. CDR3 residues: CASSWRPGAEAFF. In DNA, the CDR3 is TGTGCCAGTAGTTGGAGGCCGGGCGCGGAAGCTTTCTTT. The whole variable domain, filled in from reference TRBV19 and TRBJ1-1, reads DGGITQSPKYLFRKEGQNVTLSCEQNLNHDAMYWYRQDPGQGLRLIYYSQIVNDFQKGDIAEGYSVSREKKESFPLTVTSAQKNPTAFYLCASSWRPGAEAFFGQGTRLTVV.

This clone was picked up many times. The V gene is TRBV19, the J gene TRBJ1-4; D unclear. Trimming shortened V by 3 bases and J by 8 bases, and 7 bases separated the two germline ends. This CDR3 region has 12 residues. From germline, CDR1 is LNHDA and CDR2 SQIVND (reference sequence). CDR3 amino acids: CASSIDKEKLFF. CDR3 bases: TGTGCCAGTAGTATTGACAAAGAAAAACTGTTTTTT.

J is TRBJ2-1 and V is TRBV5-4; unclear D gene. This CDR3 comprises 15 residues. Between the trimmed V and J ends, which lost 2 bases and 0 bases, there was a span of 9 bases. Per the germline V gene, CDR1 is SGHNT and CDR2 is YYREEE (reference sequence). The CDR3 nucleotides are TGTGCCAGCAGCTTTAAGCCTAGCTCCTACAATGAGCAGTTCTTC. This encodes CASSFKPSSYNEQFF.

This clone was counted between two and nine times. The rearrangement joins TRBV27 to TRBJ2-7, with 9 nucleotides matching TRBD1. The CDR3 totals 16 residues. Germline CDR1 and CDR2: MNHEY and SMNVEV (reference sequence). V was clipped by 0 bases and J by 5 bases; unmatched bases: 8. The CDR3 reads CASSLSKGTGFDEQYF. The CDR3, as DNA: TGTGCCAGCAGTTTATCTAAGGGGACAGGGTTCGACGAGCAGTACTTC.

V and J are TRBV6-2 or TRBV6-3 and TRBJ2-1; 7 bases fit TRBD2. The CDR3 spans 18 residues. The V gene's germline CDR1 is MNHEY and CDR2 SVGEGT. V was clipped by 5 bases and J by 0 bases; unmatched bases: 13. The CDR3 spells CASSRRDYRASSYNEQFF. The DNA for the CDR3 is TGTGCCAGCAGTAGACGGGACTATCGAGCCAGCTCCTACAATGAGCAGTTCTTC.

As DNA, the CDR3 is TGTGCCAGTAGCATGGCGGCACCCGGTGGCTATGGCTACACCTTC. Its translation: CASSMAAPGGYGYTF. The gene calls are TRBV19 and TRBJ1-2; no definite D call. V lost 6 bases and J lost 4, with 18 bases in between. The CDR3 extends over 15 amino acids. CDR1 and CDR2 from the germline V gene are LNHDA and SQIVND (reference sequence).

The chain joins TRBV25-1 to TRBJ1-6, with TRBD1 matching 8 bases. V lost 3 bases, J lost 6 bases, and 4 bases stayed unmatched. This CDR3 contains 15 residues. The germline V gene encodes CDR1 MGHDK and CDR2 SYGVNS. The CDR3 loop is CASSEGTGGNSPLHF. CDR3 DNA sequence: TGTGCCAGCAGTGAGGGAACAGGGGGTAATTCACCCCTCCACTTT.

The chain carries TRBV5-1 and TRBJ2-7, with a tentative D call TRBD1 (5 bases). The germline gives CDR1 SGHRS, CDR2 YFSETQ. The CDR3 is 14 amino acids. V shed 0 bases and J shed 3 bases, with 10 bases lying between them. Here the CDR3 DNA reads TGCGCCAGCAGCTTGGGCCCCGACAGCTACGAGCAGTACTTC. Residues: CASSLGPDSYEQYF.